These 18 T cell receptor beta chains originate from one sample sequenced in a study of T-cell reconstitution after alpha-beta-depleted transplantation in children. Unique molecular identifiers were used in preparing the TCRbeta library. Each CDR3 protein is one row after TCRdb ran MiXCR on the PCR reads. The repertoire holds 450,000 to 600,000 distinct CDR3 sequences, with 18% as singletons. This sample comprised PBMCs from the stem cell graft donor, obtained from the stem cell graft. These receptors originate from a human donor who donated a stem cell graft to a child with acute lymphoblastic leukemia.

This chain connects TRBV27 to TRBJ1-4, with a possible D match to TRBD1 (5 bases). The CDR3 extends over 15 amino acids. The germline gives CDR1 MNHEY, CDR2 SMNVEV (reference sequence). V shed 0 bases and J shed 7 bases, with 12 bases lying between them. The CDR3 loop is CASSLSIQAAEKLFF. The CDR3 DNA reads as TGTGCCAGCAGTTTATCGATACAGGCGGCTGAAAAACTGTTTTTT.

The V call is TRBV5-5, the J call TRBJ2-7; 9 bases map to TRBD2. V was clipped by 3 bases and J by 3 bases; unmatched bases: 10. This CDR3 spans 16 amino acids. Germline values: CDR1 SGHKS, CDR2 YYEKEE (reference sequence). CDR3 region: CASSSRLAEAFYEQYF. Here the CDR3 DNA reads TGTGCCAGCAGCTCGAGACTAGCGGAGGCTTTCTACGAGCAGTACTTC.

Remarks on this clonotype: The junction shows a germline mismatch at one end, possibly a read error. V usage is TRBV2 and J usage is TRBJ2-2; TRBD2 agrees at 14 bases. The CDR3 contains 18 residues. Germline V gene data show CDR1 as SNHLY and CDR2 as FYNNEI. CDR3 nucleotides: TGTGCCATCAGTCAGGGACTAGCGGGAGTGGGGGGCACCGGGGAGCTGTTTTTT. Translating it yields CAISQGLAGVGGTGELFF.

This clonotype was observed a handful of times. The chain joins TRBV20-1 to TRBJ1-2; 7 bases match TRBD1. V shed 4 bases, J shed 2 bases, and the junction held 13 bases outside the gene matches. The CDR3 spans 16 residues. Germline values: CDR1 DFQATT, CDR2 SNEGSKA (reference sequence). The DNA of the CDR3 is TGCAGTGCTAAGGACTACCCCGGGACAGCCAACTATGGCTACACCTTC. This encodes CSAKDYPGTANYGYTF.

This chain connects TRBV3-1 to TRBJ2-1; D may be TRBD2 (6 bases). Germline V gene data show CDR1 as LGHDT and CDR2 as YNNKEL (reference sequence). CDR3 length: 17 amino acids. Trimming cost V 0 bases and J 2 bases, with 14 bases left between them. The CDR3 reads CASSQDLWEEAYNEQFF. For the CDR3, the DNA is TGTGCCAGCAGCCAAGATCTCTGGGAGGAGGCCTACAATGAGCAGTTCTTC.

This chain uses TRBV11-2 with TRBJ2-7; D possibly corresponds to TRBD1 (6 bases). The V gene's germline CDR1 is SGHAT and CDR2 FQNNGV. This CDR3 is built from 15 residues. V gave up 2 bases and J gave up 0 bases, with 11 bases separating them. The CDR3 nucleotides read TGTGCCAGCAGCTTATATGCAGGGGACTCCTACGAGCAGTACTTC. It encodes CASSLYAGDSYEQYF.

The V call is TRBV18, the J call TRBJ1-1; 9 bases fit TRBD1. The CDR3 is 14 amino acids. From germline, CDR1 is KGHSH and CDR2 LQKENI. Losses at the gene ends were 5 bases for V and 6 bases for J; bases not matched to a gene: 7. CDR3 sequence (DNA): TGTGCCAGCTCATCGACAGGGGGAGGATCTGAAGCTTTCTTT. Its protein is CASSSTGGGSEAFF.

This clonotype turned up a few times. The CDR3 loop reads CSVEGTNFSTDTQYF. The CDR3 bases are TGCAGCGTTGAAGGGACTAACTTTAGCACAGATACGCAGTATTTT. The chain uses TRBV29-1 and TRBJ2-3; a possible D gene is TRBD2 (6 bases). The CDR3 loop spans 15 amino acids. V gave up 1 base and J gave up 0 bases, with 11 bases separating them. In germline, CDR1 is SQVTM, CDR2 ANQGSEA.

This clonotype was counted between two and nine times. The chain joins TRBV10-3 to TRBJ2-5; no clear D. Trimming cost V 2 bases and J 1 base, with 8 bases left between them. The CDR3 consists of 14 residues. Per the germline V gene, CDR1 is ENHRY and CDR2 is SYGVKD. CDR3 amino acids: CAISEDHFQETQYF. In DNA, the CDR3 is TGTGCCATCAGTGAGGATCATTTCCAAGAGACCCAGTACTTC.

In this sample, this clonotype turned up a few times. The genes are TRBV28 and TRBJ2-5; D might be TRBD1 (7 bases). Germline V gene lookup returns CDR1 MDHEN and CDR2 SYDVKM. This CDR3 region has 13 residues. Trimming took off 3 bases at V and 4 bases at J, with 9 bases between the two ends. The CDR3: CASSLQGGETQYF. The CDR3 coding sequence is TGTGCCAGCAGTTTGCAGGGGGGAGAGACCCAGTACTTC.

The V gene is TRBV12-3 or TRBV12-4, the J gene TRBJ2-1; no reliable D call. The CDR3 loop spans 15 amino acids. Trimming took 5 bases from V and 5 from J, leaving 16 bases between them. CDR3 in DNA: TGTGCCAGCAGTAAACCCCTTCCCTTGCACAATGAGCAGTTCTTC. Its translation is CASSKPLPLHNEQFF.

The rearrangement uses TRBV4-1 and TRBJ2-1; TRBD2 aligns across 11 bases. The CDR3 spans 18 residues. V shed 2 bases, J shed 0 bases, and the junction held 6 bases outside the gene matches. CDR1 and CDR2 (germline): MGHRA, YSYEKL. CDR3 region: CASSQQSSGGSSYNEQFF. CDR3 sequence (DNA): TGCGCCAGCAGCCAACAATCTAGCGGGGGGAGCTCCTACAATGAGCAGTTCTTC.

This clonotype has only a few counts. The rearrangement uses TRBV7-2 and TRBJ1-5; D possibly corresponds to TRBD1 (6 bases). Germline values: CDR1 SGHTA, CDR2 FQGNSA. This CDR3 contains 13 residues. Trimming cost V 5 bases and J 4 bases, with 9 bases left between them. The DNA for the CDR3 is TGTGCCAGCAGCAAACAGGGTAATCAGCCCCAGCATTTT. Translation gives CASSKQGNQPQHF.

This clonotype was seen more than once but under ten times. The chain recombines TRBV4-1 with TRBJ1-1; D uncertain. V was clipped by 1 base and J by 2 bases, with 5 bases between them. Germline V CDR1 and CDR2: MGHRA, YSYEKL. The CDR3 sequence is 13 residues long. CDR3 nucleotide sequence: TGCGCCAGCAGCCAAGGTGATAACACTGAAGCTTTCTTT. This sequence encodes CASSQGDNTEAFF.

The chain employs TRBV6-1 and TRBJ1-1; D may be TRBD1 (6 bases). Looked up from germline, CDR1 is MNHNS and CDR2 is SASEGT. The V end was cut by 7 bases, the J end by 2 bases, with 14 bases between. The CDR3 consists of 14 residues. The CDR3 here is CASTPTGSNTEAFF. DNA for the CDR3: TGTGCCAGCACCCCAACAGGGAGTAACACTGAAGCTTTCTTT.

V and J are TRBV10-3 and TRBJ2-3; D is possibly TRBD1 (7 bases). The V gene lost 4 bases and the J gene lost 2 bases, with 16 bases spanning the gap. CDR1 and CDR2 (germline): ENHRY, SYGVKD. CDR3 length equals 16 residues. In nucleotides, the CDR3 is TGTGCCATCAGTGCCCGCGGAGGGGGCGTCACAGATACGCAGTATTTT. As protein: CAISARGGGVTDTQYF.

The chain recombines TRBV5-5 with TRBJ1-4; a possible D gene is TRBD1 (6 bases). V was shortened by 4 bases and J by 8 bases, with 18 bases between the two germline ends. The CDR3 contains 15 residues. Germline V CDR1 and CDR2: SGHKS, YYEKEE (reference sequence). The CDR3, as DNA: TGTGCCAGCAGCATACCACAGGGCTCTTTGGAAAAACTGTTTTTT. Translating it yields CASSIPQGSLEKLFF. Combining the CDR3 with reference TRBV5-5 and TRBJ1-4 gives the whole variable domain DAGVTQSPTHLIKTRGQQVTLRCSPISGHKSVSWYQQVLGQGPQFIFQYYEKEERGRGNFPDRFSARQFPNYSSELNVNALLLGDSALYLCASSIPQGSLEKLFFGSGTQLSVL.

In DNA, the CDR3 is TGTGCCAGCAGCTTAGACCCCAGGGCAGCTTTCTTT. Its protein product is CASSLDPRAAFF. This chain connects TRBV13 to TRBJ1-1, with D possibly TRBD1 on 5 matching bases. Germline values: CDR1 PRHDT, CDR2 FYEKMQ (reference sequence). Trimming cost V 1 base and J 10 bases, with 10 bases left between them. The CDR3 length is 12 residues.